The next 10 T cell receptor beta chains were all read from a single sample in a study of control samples from healthy donors and cancer patients. Produced via immunoSEQ multiplex PCR; TCRdb's table is partial and in-frame only. The sample records tens of thousands of clones, roughly 90% being singletons. Sequencing input: blood. The receptors here all came from a woman in her 70s in good health.

The rearrangement uses TRBV4-1 and TRBJ2-5; 12 bases are shared with TRBD2. The CDR3 consists of 15 residues. J gave up 5 bases and V 4 bases, and 5 bases lay outside the gene matches. Germline values: CDR1 MGHRA, CDR2 YSYEKL. The CDR3 DNA sequence: TGCGCCAGCAGCCGCCTAGCGGGGGGGCAGGAGACCCAGTACTTC. Protein sequence: CASSRLAGGQETQYF.

The rearrangement joins TRBV5-1 to TRBJ1-1; D gene uncertain. Trimming stripped 3 bases from V and 7 bases from J, with 13 bases between. This CDR3 contains 13 residues. Germline V lookup: CDR1 SGHRS, CDR2 YFSETQ. The CDR3 loop reads CASSSTPTVEAFF. In DNA, the CDR3 is TGCGCCAGCAGCTCCACCCCGACGGTTGAAGCTTTCTTT.

The chain joins TRBV3-1 (or the pseudogene TRBV3-2) to TRBJ1-1; a weak D match, TRBD1 (5 bases). Germline V lookup: CDR1 LGHDT, CDR2 YNNKEL (reference sequence). The V and J ends lost 4 bases and 7 bases respectively, with 10 bases between them. This CDR3 contains 12 residues. CDR3 loop: CASSRQGFEAFF. The CDR3, as DNA: TGTGCCAGCAGCCGTCAGGGCTTTGAAGCTTTCTTT.

The chain recombines TRBV5-1 with TRBJ2-1; TRBD2 matches 7 bases. Germline lookup yields CDR1 SGHRS and CDR2 YFSETQ. The CDR3 is 15 residues long. V was clipped by 4 bases and J by 4 bases; unmatched bases: 8. In DNA, the CDR3 is TGCGCCAGCAGCCCCGAGCGGGGACGGTACAATGAGCAGTTCTTC. It translates to CASSPERGRYNEQFF.

The chain uses TRBV3-1 (or the pseudogene TRBV3-2) and TRBJ1-2, with D hard to call. Deletions cut 1 base from V and 4 bases from J, with 7 bases between. This CDR3 region has 13 residues. CDR1 and CDR2 (germline): LGHDT, YNNKEL (reference sequence). The CDR3 DNA follows: TGTGCCAGCAGCCAAGGTAATGCCTATGGCTACACCTTC. This sequence encodes CASSQGNAYGYTF.

This rearrangement joins TRBV5-1 to TRBJ1-3; 7 bases align to TRBD1. This CDR3 has 16 amino acids. V shed 4 bases, J shed 0 bases, and the junction held 7 bases outside the gene matches. In germline, CDR1 is SGHRS, CDR2 YFSETQ. CDR3 in amino acids: CASSPGGTASGNTIYF. The CDR3 DNA reads TGCGCCAGCAGCCCCGGTGGGACAGCCTCTGGAAACACCATATATTTT.

This rearrangement joins TRBV7-8 to TRBJ1-1, with TRBD1 as a possible D gene (6 bases). Trimming took 4 bases from V and 0 from J, leaving 12 bases between them. The CDR3 spans 15 residues. Germline CDR1 is SGHVS and CDR2 is FQNEAQ. In DNA, the CDR3 is TGTGCCAGCAGCTCTGCAGGGGCCCTGAACACTGAAGCTTTCTTT. This gives the protein CASSSAGALNTEAFF.

V gene TRBV29-1 combines with J gene TRBJ1-2; a weak D match, TRBD1 (6 bases). Germline V lookup: CDR1 SQVTM, CDR2 ANQGSEA. CDR3 size: 13 residues. V was clipped by 0 bases and J by 8 bases, with 13 bases between them. The CDR3 bases are TGCAGCGTTGAAGAAGGGCCAGGGGCGGGCTACACCTTC. Its protein product is CSVEEGPGAGYTF.

By share, this clone ranks as medium-sized. The rearrangement uses TRBV11-3 and TRBJ1-1; 8 nucleotides agree with TRBD1. The V segment lost 4 bases and the J segment 5 bases; nucleotides outside the gene matches: 6. The CDR3 has 14 amino acids. Germline V gene sequence: CDR1 SGHNT, CDR2 YENEEA. As DNA, the CDR3 is TGTGCCAGCAGCTCCGGACAGGGAGGTACTGAAGCTTTCTTT. Translated: CASSSGQGGTEAFF.

The chain carries TRBV6-2 or TRBV6-3 and TRBJ1-2, with D uncertain. Per germline, CDR1 MNHEY and CDR2 SVGEGT. This CDR3 region has 17 residues. Trimming removed 0 bases at V and 0 bases at J, with 14 bases between. CDR3 nucleotide sequence: TGTGCCAGCAGTTACTCGACTCATTTTATAGCTAACTATGGCTACACCTTC. This sequence encodes CASSYSTHFIANYGYTF.